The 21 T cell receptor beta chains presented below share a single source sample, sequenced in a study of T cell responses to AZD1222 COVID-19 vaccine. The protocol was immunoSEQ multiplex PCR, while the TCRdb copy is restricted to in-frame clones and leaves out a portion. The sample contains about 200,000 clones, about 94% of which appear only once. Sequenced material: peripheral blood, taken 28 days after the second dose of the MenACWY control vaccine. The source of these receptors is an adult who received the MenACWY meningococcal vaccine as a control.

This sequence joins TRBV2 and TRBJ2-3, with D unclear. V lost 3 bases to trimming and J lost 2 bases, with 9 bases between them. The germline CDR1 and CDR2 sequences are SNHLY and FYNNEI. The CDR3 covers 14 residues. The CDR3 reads CASSDPGITDTQYF. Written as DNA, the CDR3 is TGTGCCAGCAGTGATCCGGGCATCACAGATACGCAGTATTTT.

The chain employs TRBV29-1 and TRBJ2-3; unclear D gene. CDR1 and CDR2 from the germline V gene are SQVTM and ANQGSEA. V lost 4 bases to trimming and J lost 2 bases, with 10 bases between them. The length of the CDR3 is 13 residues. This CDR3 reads CSVAVRTTDTQYF. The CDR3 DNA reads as TGCAGCGTTGCCGTCAGAACCACAGATACGCAGTATTTT.

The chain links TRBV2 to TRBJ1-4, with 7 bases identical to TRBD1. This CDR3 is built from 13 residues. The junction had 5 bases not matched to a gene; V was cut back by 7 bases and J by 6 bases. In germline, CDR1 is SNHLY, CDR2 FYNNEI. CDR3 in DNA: TGTGCCAGCACCGCGACAGGGCATGAAAAACTGTTTTTT. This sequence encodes CASTATGHEKLFF.

The CDR3, as DNA: TGTGCCTGGGCGGACTACACAGATACGCAGTATTTT. It encodes CAWADYTDTQYF. The chain combines TRBV30 with TRBJ2-3; possibly TRBD2 for D (6 bases). The CDR3 has 12 amino acids. Germline V gene data show CDR1 as GTSNPN and CDR2 as SVGIG (reference sequence). The V and J ends lost 5 bases and 2 bases respectively, with 8 bases between them.

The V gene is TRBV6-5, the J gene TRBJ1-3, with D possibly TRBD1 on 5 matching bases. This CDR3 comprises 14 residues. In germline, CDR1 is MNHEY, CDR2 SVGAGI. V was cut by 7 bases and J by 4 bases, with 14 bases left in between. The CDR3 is CASKGSAGGNTIYF. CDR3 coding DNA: TGTGCCAGCAAGGGGAGCGCGGGAGGAAACACCATATATTTT.

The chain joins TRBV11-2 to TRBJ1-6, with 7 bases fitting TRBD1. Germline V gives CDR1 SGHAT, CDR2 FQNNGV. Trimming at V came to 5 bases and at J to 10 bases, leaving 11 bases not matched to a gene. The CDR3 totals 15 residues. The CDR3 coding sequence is TGTGCCAGCAGCCCGACAGGGCCCCCGAGCTCACCCCTCCACTTT. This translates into CASSPTGPPSSPLHF.

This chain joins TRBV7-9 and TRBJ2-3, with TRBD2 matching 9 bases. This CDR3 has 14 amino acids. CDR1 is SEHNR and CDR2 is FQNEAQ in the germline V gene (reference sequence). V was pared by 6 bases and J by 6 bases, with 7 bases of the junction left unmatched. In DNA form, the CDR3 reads TGTGCCAGCAGACCTAGCGGGAAGGCGGATACGCAGTATTTT. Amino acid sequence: CASRPSGKADTQYF. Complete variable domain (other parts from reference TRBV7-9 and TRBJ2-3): DTGVSQNPRHKITKRGQNVTFRCDPISEHNRLYWYRQTLGQGPEFLTYFQNEAQLEKSRLLSDRFSAERPKGSFSTLEIQRTEQGDSAMYLCASRPSGKADTQYFGPGTRLTVL.

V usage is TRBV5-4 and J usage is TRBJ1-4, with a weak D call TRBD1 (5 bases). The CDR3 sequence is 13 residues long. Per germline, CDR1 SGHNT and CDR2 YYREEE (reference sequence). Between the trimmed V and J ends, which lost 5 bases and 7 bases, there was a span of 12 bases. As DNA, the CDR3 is TGTGCCAGCAGTTCGGGGCCCAGTGAAAAACTGTTTTTT. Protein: CASSSGPSEKLFF.

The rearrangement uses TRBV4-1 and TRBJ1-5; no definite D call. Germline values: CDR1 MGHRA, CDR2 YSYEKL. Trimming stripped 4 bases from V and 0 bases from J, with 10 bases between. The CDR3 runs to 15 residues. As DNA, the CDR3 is TGCGCCAGCAGCCTGAGGGCGGATAGCAATCAGCCCCAGCATTTT. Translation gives CASSLRADSNQPQHF.

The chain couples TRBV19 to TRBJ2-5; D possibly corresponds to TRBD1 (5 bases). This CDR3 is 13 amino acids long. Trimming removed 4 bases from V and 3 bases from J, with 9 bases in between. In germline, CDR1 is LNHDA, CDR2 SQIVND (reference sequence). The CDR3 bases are TGTGCCAGTAGTACCGGCAGGGAAGAGACCCAGTACTTC. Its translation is CASSTGREETQYF.

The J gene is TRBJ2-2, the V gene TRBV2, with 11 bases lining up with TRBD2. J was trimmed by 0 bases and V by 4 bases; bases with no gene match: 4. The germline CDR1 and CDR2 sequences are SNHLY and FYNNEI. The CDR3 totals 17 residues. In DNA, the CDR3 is TGTGCCAGCAGTGTCGGGACTAGCGGATCGAACACCGGGGAGCTGTTTTTT. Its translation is CASSVGTSGSNTGELFF.

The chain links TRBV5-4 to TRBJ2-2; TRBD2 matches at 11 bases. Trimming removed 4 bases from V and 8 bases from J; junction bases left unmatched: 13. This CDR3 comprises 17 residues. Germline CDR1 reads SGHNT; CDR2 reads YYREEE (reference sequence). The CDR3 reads CASSLGTSGLTSGELFF. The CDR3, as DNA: TGTGCCAGCAGCCTGGGGACTAGCGGCCTCACGTCGGGGGAGCTGTTTTTT. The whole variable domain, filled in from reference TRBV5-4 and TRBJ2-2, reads ETGVTQSPTHLIKTRGQQVTLRCSSQSGHNTVSWYQQALGQGPQFIFQYYREEENGRGNFPPRFSGLQFPNYSSELNVNALELDDSALYLCASSLGTSGLTSGELFFGEGSRLTVL.

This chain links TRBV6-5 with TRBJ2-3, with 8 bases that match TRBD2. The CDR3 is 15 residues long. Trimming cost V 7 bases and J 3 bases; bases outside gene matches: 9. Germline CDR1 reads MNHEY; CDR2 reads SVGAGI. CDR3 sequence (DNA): TGTGCCAGCAATCGGGGTAGCGGGGATACAGATACGCAGTATTTT. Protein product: CASNRGSGDTDTQYF.

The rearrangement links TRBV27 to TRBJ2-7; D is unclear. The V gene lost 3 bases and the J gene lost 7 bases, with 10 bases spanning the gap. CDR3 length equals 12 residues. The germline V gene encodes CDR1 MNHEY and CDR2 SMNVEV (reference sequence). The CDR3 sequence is CASSFMGQEQYF. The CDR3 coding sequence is TGTGCCAGCAGTTTTATGGGTCAAGAGCAGTACTTC.

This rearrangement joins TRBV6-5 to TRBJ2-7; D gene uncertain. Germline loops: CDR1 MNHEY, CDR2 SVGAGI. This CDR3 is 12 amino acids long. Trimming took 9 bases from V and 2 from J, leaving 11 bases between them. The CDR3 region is CARYRTTYEQYF. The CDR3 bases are TGTGCCAGATATAGGACCACCTACGAGCAGTACTTC.

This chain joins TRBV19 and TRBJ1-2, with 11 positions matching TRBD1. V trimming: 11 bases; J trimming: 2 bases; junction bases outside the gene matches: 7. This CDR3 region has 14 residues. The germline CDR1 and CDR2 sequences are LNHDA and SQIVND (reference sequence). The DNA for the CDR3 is TGTGCCTCGCGAGGACAGGGGGCCAACTATGGCTACACCTTC. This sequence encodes CASRGQGANYGYTF.

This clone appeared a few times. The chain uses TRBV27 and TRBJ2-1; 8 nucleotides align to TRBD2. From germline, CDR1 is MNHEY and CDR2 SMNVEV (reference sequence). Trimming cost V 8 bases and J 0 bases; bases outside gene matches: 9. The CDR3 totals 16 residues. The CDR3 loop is CASQNPSGSSYNEQFF. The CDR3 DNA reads TGTGCCAGCCAAAACCCCAGCGGGAGCTCCTACAATGAGCAGTTCTTC.

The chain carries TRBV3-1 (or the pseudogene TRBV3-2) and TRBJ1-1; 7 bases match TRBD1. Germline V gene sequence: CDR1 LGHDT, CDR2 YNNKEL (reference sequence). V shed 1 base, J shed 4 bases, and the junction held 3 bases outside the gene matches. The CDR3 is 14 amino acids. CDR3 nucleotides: TGTGCCAGCAGCCAAGGGACAGGTTTCACTGAAGCTTTCTTT. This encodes CASSQGTGFTEAFF.

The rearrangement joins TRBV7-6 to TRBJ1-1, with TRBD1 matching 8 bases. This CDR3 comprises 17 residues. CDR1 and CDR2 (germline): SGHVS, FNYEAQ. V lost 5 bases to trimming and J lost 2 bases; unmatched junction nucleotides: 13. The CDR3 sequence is CASSHNRLGQGNTEAFF. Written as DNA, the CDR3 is TGTGCCAGCAGCCATAATCGTCTCGGACAGGGCAACACTGAAGCTTTCTTT. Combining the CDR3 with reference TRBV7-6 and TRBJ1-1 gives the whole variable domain GAGVSQSPRYKVTKRGQDVALRCDPISGHVSLYWYRQALGQGPEFLTYFNYEAQQDKSGLPNDRFSAERPEGSISTLTIQRTEQRDSAMYRCASSHNRLGQGNTEAFFGQGTRLTVV.

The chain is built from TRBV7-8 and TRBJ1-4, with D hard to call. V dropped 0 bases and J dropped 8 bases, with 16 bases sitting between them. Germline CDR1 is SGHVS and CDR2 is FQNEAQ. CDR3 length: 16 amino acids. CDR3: CASSLARDRPREKLFF. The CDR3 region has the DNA TGTGCCAGCAGCTTAGCAAGGGATCGACCGAGAGAAAAACTGTTTTTT.

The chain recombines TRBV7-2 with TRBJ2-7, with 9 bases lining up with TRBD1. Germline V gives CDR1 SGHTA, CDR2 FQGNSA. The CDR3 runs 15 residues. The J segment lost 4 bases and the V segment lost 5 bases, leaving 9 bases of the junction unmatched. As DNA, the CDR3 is TGTGCCAGCAGCCCCCTTCTGGGACAGGGTTACGAGCAGTACTTC. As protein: CASSPLLGQGYEQYF.